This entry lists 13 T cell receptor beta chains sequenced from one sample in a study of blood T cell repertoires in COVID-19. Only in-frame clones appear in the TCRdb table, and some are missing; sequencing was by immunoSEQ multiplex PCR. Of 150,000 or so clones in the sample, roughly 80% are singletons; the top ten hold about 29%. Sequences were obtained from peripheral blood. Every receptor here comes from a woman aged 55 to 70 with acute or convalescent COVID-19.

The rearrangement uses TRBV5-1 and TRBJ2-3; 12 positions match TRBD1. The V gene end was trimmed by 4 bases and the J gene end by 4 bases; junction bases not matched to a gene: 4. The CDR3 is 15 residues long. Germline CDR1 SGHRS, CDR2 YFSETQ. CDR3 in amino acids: CASSLGQGAADTQYF. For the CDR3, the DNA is TGCGCCAGCAGCCTGGGACAGGGGGCCGCAGATACGCAGTATTTT.

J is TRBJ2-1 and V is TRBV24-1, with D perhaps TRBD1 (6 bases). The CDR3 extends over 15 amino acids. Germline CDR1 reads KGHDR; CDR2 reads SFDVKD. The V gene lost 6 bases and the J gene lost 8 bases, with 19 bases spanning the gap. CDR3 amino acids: CATSRTGFRGDEQFF. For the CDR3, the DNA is TGTGCCACCAGTCGTACAGGGTTTCGGGGCGATGAGCAGTTCTTC.

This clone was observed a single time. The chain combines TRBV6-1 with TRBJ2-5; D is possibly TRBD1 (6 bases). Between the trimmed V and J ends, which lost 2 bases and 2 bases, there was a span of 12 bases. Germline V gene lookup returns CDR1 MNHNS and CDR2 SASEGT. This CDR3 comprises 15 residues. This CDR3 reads CASSEPDRDQETQYF. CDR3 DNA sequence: TGTGCCAGCAGTGAACCGGACAGAGATCAAGAGACCCAGTACTTC.

For the CDR3, the DNA is TGTGCCAGCAGCCAAAGGACCTTCGGGGGAATTGGGACTGAAGCTTTCTTT. Its protein product is CASSQRTFGGIGTEAFF. V and J are TRBV14 and TRBJ1-1; tentatively, D is TRBD1 (5 bases). The CDR3 covers 17 residues. CDR1 and CDR2 (germline): SGHDN, FVKESK. V was trimmed by 2 bases and J by 5 bases, leaving 21 bases between them.

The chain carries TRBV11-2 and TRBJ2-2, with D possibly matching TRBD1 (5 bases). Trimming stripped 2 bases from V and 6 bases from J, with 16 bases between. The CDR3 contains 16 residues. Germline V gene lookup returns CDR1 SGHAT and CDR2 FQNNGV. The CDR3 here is CASSLLGQGQAGELFF. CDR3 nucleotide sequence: TGTGCCAGCAGCTTACTCGGGCAGGGTCAGGCCGGGGAGCTGTTTTTT.

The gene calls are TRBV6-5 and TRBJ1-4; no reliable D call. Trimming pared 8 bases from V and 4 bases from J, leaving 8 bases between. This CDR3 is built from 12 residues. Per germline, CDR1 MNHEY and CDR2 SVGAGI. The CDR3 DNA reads TGTGCCAGCGCTAGTAGTAATGAAAAACTGTTTTTT. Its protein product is CASASSNEKLFF.

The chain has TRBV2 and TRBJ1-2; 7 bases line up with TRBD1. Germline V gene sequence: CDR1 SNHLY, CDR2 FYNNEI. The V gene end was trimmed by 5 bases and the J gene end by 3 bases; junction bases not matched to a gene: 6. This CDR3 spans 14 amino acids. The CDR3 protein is CASSPQGGDYGYTF. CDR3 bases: TGTGCCAGCAGTCCTCAGGGGGGAGACTATGGCTACACCTTC.

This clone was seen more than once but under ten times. The CDR3 here is CASSPWTKESEQFF. The CDR3 DNA reads as TGTGCCAGCAGTCCCTGGACAAAAGAGAGTGAGCAGTTCTTC. The V gene is TRBV6-2 or TRBV6-3, the J gene TRBJ2-1; a weak D match, TRBD1 (5 bases). The CDR3 is made up of 14 amino acids. Germline V lookup: CDR1 MNHEY, CDR2 SVGEGT. Trimming stripped 5 bases from V and 9 bases from J, with 17 bases between.

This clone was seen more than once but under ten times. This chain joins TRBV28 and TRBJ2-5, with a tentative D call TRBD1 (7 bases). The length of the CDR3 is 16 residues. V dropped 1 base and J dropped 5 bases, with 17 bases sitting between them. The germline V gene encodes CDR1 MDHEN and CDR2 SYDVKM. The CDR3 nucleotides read TGTGCCAGCAGTTTATCAGGGGGGACTTCGGATGAGACCCAGTACTTC. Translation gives CASSLSGGTSDETQYF.

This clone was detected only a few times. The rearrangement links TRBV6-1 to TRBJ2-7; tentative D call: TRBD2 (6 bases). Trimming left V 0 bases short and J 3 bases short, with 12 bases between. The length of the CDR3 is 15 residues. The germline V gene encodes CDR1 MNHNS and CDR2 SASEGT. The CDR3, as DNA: TGTGCCAGCAGTGAAGCTGCGGGACCGATCTACGAGCAGTACTTC. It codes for CASSEAAGPIYEQYF.

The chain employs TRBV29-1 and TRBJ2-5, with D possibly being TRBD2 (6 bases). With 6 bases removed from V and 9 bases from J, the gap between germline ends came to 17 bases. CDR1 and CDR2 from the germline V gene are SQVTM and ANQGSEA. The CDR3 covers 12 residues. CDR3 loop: CSVSNSGGAQYF. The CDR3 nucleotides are TGCAGCGTCTCAAACTCCGGCGGGGCCCAGTACTTC.

CDR3 bases: TGTGCCAGCAGTACTAGCGGGGGGGCCGTCAATGAGCAGTTCTTC. Its translation: CASSTSGGAVNEQFF. V usage is TRBV28 and J usage is TRBJ2-1; 13 positions match TRBD2. V was clipped by 5 bases and J by 6 bases; unmatched bases: 4. Germline V gene sequence: CDR1 MDHEN, CDR2 SYDVKM. This CDR3 spans 15 amino acids.

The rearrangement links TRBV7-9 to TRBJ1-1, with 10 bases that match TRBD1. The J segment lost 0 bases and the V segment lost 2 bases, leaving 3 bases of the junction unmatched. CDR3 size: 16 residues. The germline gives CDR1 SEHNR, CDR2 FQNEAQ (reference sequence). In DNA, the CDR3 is TGTGCCAGCAGCTTAAGGACAGGGGGGATGAACACTGAAGCTTTCTTT. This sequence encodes CASSLRTGGMNTEAFF.